The 2 T cell receptor beta chains listed next were all sequenced from one sample in a study of CXCR3-negative and CXCR3-positive naive CD8 T cells. It was by 5' RACE with UMI labels that the TRB cDNA libraries were prepared. TCRdb re-called the 5' RACE reads, yielding one record per CDR3 amino acid sequence without DNA. The sample table includes some 39,000 distinct CDR3 sequences. The sequenced material came from naive CXCR3- CD8+ T cells from blood. Subset denoted: CD45RO-CCR7+CD27+CD95- naive CD8+ T cells lacking CXCR3 (TNR3-). These receptors originate from a human donor in good health. Some clones in this sample may be carry-over from other donors' samples.

The chain uses TRBV7-3 and TRBJ1-1; TCRdb gives TRBD1 as the D gene, but with no DNA this cannot be confirmed. The CDR3 is 13 residues long. Germline lookup yields CDR1 SGHTA and CDR2 FQGTGA. CDR3 sequence: CASSSGGWSEAFF.

This chain uses TRBV2 with TRBJ2-3; TCRdb's D call, TRBD2, is unchecked because there is no DNA. Germline V lookup: CDR1 SNHLY, CDR2 FYNNEI. There are 15 residues in the CDR3. CDR3 residues: CASSGLADSTDTQYF.